The source of this TCR beta chain is a study of OX40 agonist ivuxolimab in advanced cancers. Study summary: The study reported partial responses in three patients: one hepatocellular carcinoma, two cutaneous melanoma. Whole-study findings and limits: In the 0.1-3.0 mg/kg groups, partial responders showed among the lowest expansion.

This CDR3 comprises 17 residues. Losses at the gene ends were 1 base for V and 5 bases for J; bases not matched to a gene: 12. The germline CDR1 and CDR2 sequences are SQVTM and ANQGSEA. The method was immunoSEQ multiplex PCR; TCRdb's version includes in-frame clones alone and lacks a portion of them. The data contain around 22,000 clones, around 85% of them singletons. Turning to this clone: Its antigen remains unidentified.

The chain has TRBV29-1 and TRBJ2-1, with 9 bases fitting TRBD1. The starting material was CD4+ or CD8+ T cells sorted from blood, obtained in a trial of the OX40 agonist ivuxolimab. This receptor was taken from an adult with an advanced solid tumor such as melanoma, head and neck, liver or kidney cancer. The CDR3 loop reads CSVEGPGGTGSHNEQFF. CDR3 DNA: TGCAGCGTTGAAGGGCCCGGGGGGACAGGGTCCCACAATGAGCAGTTCTTC.